Shown below are 28 T cell receptor beta chains from a single sample sequenced in a study of shared clonotypes between healthy human individuals. Method: immunoSEQ multiplex PCR; TCRdb's copy keeps in-frame clones and lacks some. Among about 2.4 million clones listed, around 94% were seen once. What was sequenced was naive CD4+ T cells sorted from blood. The subset was: CD45RA+ positively selected. Receptor source: a young man in good health.

The chain couples TRBV7-2 to TRBJ2-2; 10 bases fit TRBD2. Trimming at V came to 5 bases and at J to 4 bases, leaving 10 bases not matched to a gene. The CDR3 is made up of 17 amino acids. Germline loops: CDR1 SGHTA, CDR2 FQGNSA. The CDR3 DNA reads as TGTGCCAGCAGCCCCCTTCTCCTAGCGGGAGCCACCGGGGAGCTGTTTTTT. Translating it yields CASSPLLLAGATGELFF.

The V call is TRBV7-2, the J call TRBJ2-1; a possible D gene is TRBD2 (6 bases). The germline CDR1 and CDR2 sequences are SGHTA and FQGNSA. This CDR3 spans 15 amino acids. V dropped 3 bases and J dropped 4 bases, with 13 bases sitting between them. CDR3 loop: CASSFSGSVYNEQFF. As DNA, the CDR3 is TGTGCCAGCAGCTTCTCCGGGAGCGTATACAATGAGCAGTTCTTC.

A single count supports this clone. V and J are TRBV7-2 and TRBJ2-3, with 11 bases identical to TRBD2. The CDR3 has 18 residues. V trimming: 5 bases; J trimming: 2 bases; junction bases outside the gene matches: 12. Germline loops: CDR1 SGHTA, CDR2 FQGNSA. The CDR3 region is CASSGIGTSGNPTDTQYF. Here the CDR3 DNA reads TGTGCCAGCAGCGGAATCGGGACTAGCGGAAACCCCACAGATACGCAGTATTTT.

Note on this clone: A much bigger clone sits one base away, suggesting this may be a read error. Other nucleotide sequences in the sample specify the same CDR3. V gene TRBV5-4 combines with J gene TRBJ1-5; D gene uncertain. V was pared by 0 bases and J by 6 bases, with 4 bases between. The CDR3 spans 12 residues. Germline loops: CDR1 SGHNT, CDR2 YYREEE (reference sequence). CDR3 amino acids: CASSLDSQPQHF. The CDR3 region has the DNA TGTGCCAGCAGCTTGGACAGTCAGCCCCAGCATTTT.

The genes are TRBV11-1 and TRBJ1-2; 7 bases are shared with TRBD1. The CDR3 has 13 amino acids. CDR1 and CDR2 (germline): SGHAT, FQDESV (reference sequence). The V and J ends lost 5 bases and 9 bases, in that order; junction bases with no gene match: 9. Here the CDR3 DNA reads TGTGCCAGCAGCACAGGACAGGAGTATAGCTACACCTTC. It is translated as CASSTGQEYSYTF.

To note about this clone: The sample carries other DNA sequences with the same CDR3. The chain recombines TRBV15 with TRBJ2-7; D might be TRBD1 (5 bases). The CDR3 runs 12 residues. Germline CDR1 reads LNHNV; CDR2 reads YYDKDF (reference sequence). V lost 3 bases, J lost 4 bases, and 7 bases lay in between. CDR3 region: CATSRKGYEQYF. The CDR3, as DNA: TGTGCCACCAGCAGGAAGGGGTACGAGCAGTACTTC.

The chain is built from TRBV5-4 and TRBJ2-5, with D possibly matching TRBD1 (5 bases). The V and J ends lost 4 bases and 4 bases respectively, with 23 bases between them. CDR1 SGHNT and CDR2 YYREEE come from the germline V gene (reference sequence). The CDR3 loop spans 17 amino acids. The CDR3 loop is CASSPVRRNARGETQYF. CDR3 in DNA: TGTGCCAGCAGCCCGGTGCGGAGAAACGCTAGGGGAGAGACCCAGTACTTC.

This clone has just one count. This sequence joins TRBV25-1 and TRBJ1-6; a weak D match, TRBD1 (6 bases). Trimming stripped 3 bases from V and 5 bases from J, with 14 bases between. This CDR3 comprises 16 residues. The germline gives CDR1 MGHDK, CDR2 SYGVNS. The CDR3 coding sequence is TGTGCCAGCAGTGACCTGAAAGGGGGTCATAATTCACCCCTCCACTTT. Translation gives CASSDLKGGHNSPLHF.

The chain recombines TRBV2 with TRBJ1-1; D perhaps matches TRBD1 (5 bases). Trimming removed 5 bases from V and 8 bases from J, with 12 bases in between. The length of the CDR3 is 12 residues. Germline V gene sequence: CDR1 SNHLY, CDR2 FYNNEI. CDR3 bases: TGTGCCAGCAGTCCGCCGGGGGAAGAAGCTTTCTTT. It is translated as CASSPPGEEAFF.

This clone was seen only once. V and J are TRBV9 and TRBJ2-1, with 12 bases aligning to TRBD2. Trimming took 3 bases from V and 0 from J; bases not matched to a gene: 7. The germline gives CDR1 SGDLS, CDR2 YYNGEE. The CDR3 has 18 amino acids. The CDR3 nucleotides read TGTGCCAGCAGCGCTAGCGGGAGGGATCGAAGCTCCTACAATGAGCAGTTCTTC. The encoded protein is CASSASGRDRSSYNEQFF.

The V gene is TRBV6-5, the J gene TRBJ2-2; D call uncertain. This CDR3 contains 14 residues. Germline CDR1 reads MNHEY; CDR2 reads SVGAGI. V shed 6 bases and J shed 4 bases, with 12 bases lying between them. The CDR3 reads CASRSIKFTGELFF. The CDR3, as DNA: TGTGCCAGCAGGTCCATTAAGTTCACCGGGGAGCTGTTTTTT.

V is TRBV5-4 and J is TRBJ2-1; a possible D gene is TRBD1 (5 bases). The CDR3 covers 16 residues. The V gene lost 0 bases and the J gene lost 2 bases, with 12 bases spanning the gap. The germline V gene has CDR1 SGHNT and CDR2 YYREEE (reference sequence). The chain's CDR3 is CASSLAGITPYNEQFF. CDR3 nucleotide sequence: TGTGCCAGCAGCTTGGCAGGGATCACTCCCTACAATGAGCAGTTCTTC.

This rearrangement joins TRBV14 to TRBJ2-3, with 9 bases lining up with TRBD2. V lost 1 base to trimming and J lost 4 bases; unmatched junction nucleotides: 9. The CDR3 loop spans 17 amino acids. CDR1 is SGHDN, CDR2 FVKESK, per germline. In DNA, the CDR3 is TGTGCCAGCAGCCAAGGCACCGGGACTAGCTCAGCAGATACGCAGTATTTT. It encodes CASSQGTGTSSADTQYF.

The V gene is TRBV10-3, the J gene TRBJ1-2; 7 bases match TRBD1. CDR3 size: 14 residues. Losses at the gene ends were 7 bases for V and 6 bases for J; bases not matched to a gene: 11. CDR1 and CDR2 from the germline V gene are ENHRY and SYGVKD. The DNA for the CDR3 is TGTGCCATCACCACCCGACAGGGAAATAATGGCTACACCTTC. Translating it yields CAITTRQGNNGYTF.

The chain joins TRBV18 to TRBJ2-2, with TRBD2 matching over 13 bases. This CDR3 has 16 residues. CDR1 and CDR2 (germline): KGHSH, LQKENI. After removal of 5 bases from V and 4 bases from J, the junction contained 4 bases not matched to a gene. This CDR3 is CASSSGLAGATGELFF. The CDR3 region has the DNA TGTGCCAGCTCATCCGGACTAGCGGGGGCCACCGGGGAGCTGTTTTTT.

The chain joins TRBV9 to TRBJ1-6; tentatively, D is TRBD1 (5 bases). Germline-derived CDR1 and CDR2 are SGDLS and YYNGEE. The CDR3 totals 15 residues. Trimming removed 0 bases at V and 5 bases at J, with 9 bases between. The CDR3 loop reads CASSVDPGHNSPLHF. DNA for the CDR3: TGTGCCAGCAGCGTAGATCCGGGGCATAATTCACCCCTCCACTTT.

CDR3 amino acids: CASSPFTHPSQETQYF. CDR3 DNA: TGTGCCAGCTCACCATTCACCCACCCGTCCCAAGAGACCCAGTACTTC. The genes are TRBV18 and TRBJ2-5; D not certain. The germline V gene encodes CDR1 KGHSH and CDR2 LQKENI. Trimming took off 2 bases at V and 1 base at J, with 14 bases between the two ends. There are 16 residues in the CDR3.

The chain combines TRBV27 with TRBJ1-6; D is uncertain. The V and J ends lost 5 bases and 12 bases respectively, with 17 bases between them. The CDR3 runs to 14 residues. Germline V gives CDR1 MNHEY, CDR2 SMNVEV (reference sequence). The CDR3 coding sequence is TGTGCCAGCAGTCCGGACTCCTTGAGTAAACCCCTCCACTTT. This gives the protein CASSPDSLSKPLHF.

V gene TRBV5-8 combines with J gene TRBJ2-7; TRBD1 matches at 11 bases. CDR3 size: 19 residues. V lost 4 bases, J lost 2 bases, and 17 bases stayed unmatched. Germline loops: CDR1 SGHTS, CDR2 YDEGEE. CDR3 in amino acids: CASSTTVDRGPFLTYEQYF. The CDR3 bases are TGTGCCAGCAGCACTACAGTGGACAGGGGGCCTTTTTTAACCTACGAGCAGTACTTC.

The chain couples TRBV29-1 to TRBJ2-7; D may be TRBD1 or TRBD2 (6 bases each). The CDR3 runs to 15 residues. With 4 bases removed from V and 1 base from J, the gap between germline ends came to 17 bases. Germline V gene lookup returns CDR1 SQVTM and CDR2 ANQGSEA. The chain's CDR3 is CSVGGGLYGSYEQYF. In DNA, the CDR3 is TGCAGCGTTGGAGGGGGGTTGTATGGGTCCTACGAGCAGTACTTC.

The V and J genes are TRBV11-2 and TRBJ2-2; no firm D call. Trimming cost V 1 base and J 6 bases, with 15 bases left between them. The CDR3 runs to 16 residues. Germline V gene data show CDR1 as SGHAT and CDR2 as FQNNGV. CDR3 loop: CASSLVSVRKPGELFF. The CDR3 nucleotides read TGTGCCAGCAGCTTAGTCTCGGTCAGAAAGCCCGGGGAGCTGTTTTTT.

V and J are TRBV29-1 and TRBJ2-6; no reliable D call. Trimming shortened V by 4 bases and J by 0 bases, and 7 bases separated the two germline ends. The length of the CDR3 is 14 residues. CDR1 is SQVTM, CDR2 ANQGSEA, per germline. CDR3 in amino acids: CSVANFSGANVLTF. CDR3 coding DNA: TGCAGCGTTGCTAATTTCTCTGGGGCCAACGTCCTGACTTTC.

Comments on this clone: Other DNA sequences in the sample encode the same CDR3. The V gene is TRBV9, the J gene TRBJ1-4, with D unresolved. CDR1 and CDR2 from the germline V gene are SGDLS and YYNGEE. V was clipped by 2 bases and J by 7 bases, with 9 bases between them. The CDR3 is 13 amino acids. The CDR3 spells CASSVGVSEKLFF. The CDR3 region has the DNA TGTGCCAGCAGCGTTGGAGTTTCTGAAAAACTGTTTTTT.

In regard to this clone: The sample contains more than one DNA sequence encoding this CDR3. V and J are TRBV10-3 and TRBJ2-6, with no clear D. V dropped 0 bases and J dropped 3 bases, with 3 bases sitting between them. This CDR3 has 14 residues. Germline V gene lookup returns CDR1 ENHRY and CDR2 SYGVKD. The CDR3 region is CAISESYGANVLTF. The DNA for the CDR3 is TGTGCCATCAGTGAGTCGTATGGGGCCAACGTCCTGACTTTC.

The chain has TRBV28 and TRBJ1-6; TRBD1 matches 7 bases. This CDR3 has 15 residues. CDR1 is MDHEN and CDR2 is SYDVKM in the germline V gene. V dropped 4 bases and J dropped 7; count of bases not matched to a gene: 7. The CDR3, as DNA: TGTGCCAGCAGTTCAATACAGGGGTCGAATTCACCCCTCCACTTT. Translating gives CASSSIQGSNSPLHF.

Details on this clone: Other DNA variants within this sample encode the same CDR3. This chain connects TRBV4-1 to TRBJ1-4; D call uncertain. Trimming removed 0 bases at V and 2 bases at J, with 4 bases between. CDR3 size: 14 residues. Germline V lookup: CDR1 MGHRA, CDR2 YSYEKL. CDR3 in amino acids: CASSQDPTNEKLFF. The CDR3 nucleotides read TGCGCCAGCAGCCAAGATCCCACTAATGAAAAACTGTTTTTT.

The chain joins TRBV2 to TRBJ2-5; TRBD2 aligns across 12 bases. The CDR3 is made up of 16 amino acids. The germline CDR1 and CDR2 sequences are SNHLY and FYNNEI. The V and J ends lost 4 bases and 5 bases, in that order; junction bases with no gene match: 8. The CDR3 loop reads CASSGSSGGAGETQYF. CDR3 nucleotide sequence: TGTGCCAGCAGTGGATCTAGCGGGGGGGCGGGTGAGACCCAGTACTTC.

Of note for this clone: The sample has other DNA sequences that encode this CDR3 too. The gene calls are TRBV7-9 and TRBJ2-7; 8 bases agree with TRBD1. CDR3 length: 15 amino acids. V lost 1 base to trimming and J lost 2 bases; unmatched junction nucleotides: 4. Germline CDR1 and CDR2: SEHNR and FQNEAQ (reference sequence). The CDR3 DNA reads as TGTGCCAGCAGCTTAGAGCCAGGGGGCACCTACGAGCAGTACTTC. It is translated as CASSLEPGGTYEQYF.